This note documents a single T cell receptor (beta chain) sequence. The antigen is undetermined. The data originate from a study of shared clonotypes between healthy human individuals. About the study: There were three CD4 naive, three CD4 memory, two CD8 naive and one CD8 memory plates per donor. Whole-study findings and limits: Across a handful of donors, naive CD4 shared around 5.3%, naive CD8 around 3.5%, memory CD4 2% to 2.5%, memory CD8 0.4%. Exclusively blood specimens were collected; tissue repertoires likely differ.

Division of CD4+ cells produced a CD45RA+ naive subset and a CD45RA-negative memory subset. Here immunoSEQ multiplex PCR was the method, and the copy in TCRdb shows in-frame clones only, minus some. The sample gives approximately 1,500,000 clones, 95% to 99% of which show up once; 0.4% to 0.45% is in the top ten. Germline lookup yields CDR1 MDHEN and CDR2 SYDVKM. The length of the CDR3 is 16 residues. The V and J ends lost 5 bases and 4 bases respectively, with 20 bases between them. This sequence originates from a man aged 30-40 years in good health. Sequenced input: naive CD4+ T cells sorted from blood. As to subset: CD45RA+ positively selected. The rearrangement links TRBV28 to TRBJ1-2, with D perhaps matching TRBD1 (5 bases). The CDR3 DNA sequence: TGTGCCAGCAGTATTCCCGGGGCAGGGAGTATCTATGGCTACACCTTC. Its translation: CASSIPGAGSIYGYTF.